These T cell receptor beta chains were read from a single sample in a study of PD-1 blockade in classical Hodgkin lymphoma. TCRdb's copy holds only in-frame clones and misses some; the assay was immunoSEQ multiplex PCR. The sample lists 26,000 or so clones, around 72% occurring once. The specimen was peripheral blood mononuclear cells (PBMCs), collected before the fourth cycle of nivolumab. The receptors originated from a human donor with classical Hodgkin lymphoma. Both conserved end residues are part of each CDR3. D genes are given only for firm matches. The size field is filled for only some rows; it gives once, few, many or a size class.

D gene,V gene,J gene,clone size,CDR3 DNA,CDR3 protein
TRBD1,TRBV6-4,TRBJ1-1,NA,TGTGCCAGCAGAGTAACCGGGACAGGGAAAGGTGAAGCTTTCTTT,CASRVTGTGKGEAFF
TRBD2,TRBV11-2,TRBJ2-2,NA,TGTGCCAGCAGCTTAACCTTAGCGGGACTCCACGTTCCCGGGGAGCTGTTTTTT,CASSLTLAGLHVPGELFF
TRBD2,TRBV10-3,TRBJ2-5,NA,TGTGCCATCAGTGAGTCCGGGGCGGGAGTTTATCAAGAGACCCAGTACTTC,CAISESGAGVYQETQYF
TRBD2,TRBV5-5,TRBJ2-5,NA,TGTGCCAGCAGCTTCCAGCCCGGGACTAGCGAGGAGACCCAGTACTTC,CASSFQPGTSEETQYF
TRBD2,TRBV7-8,TRBJ2-5,NA,TGTGCCAGCACCAATAGCGGGGGAGTGAAAGAGACCCAGTACTTC,CASTNSGGVKETQYF
TRBD2,TRBV19,TRBJ2-5,few,TGTGCCAGTAAGACTAGCGGGTTTGGGGAGACCCAGTACTTC,CASKTSGFGETQYF
TRBD2,TRBV11-3,TRBJ2-5,NA,TGTGCCAGCAGCTTAGTAGCGGGGGGGCCAGAGACCCAGTACTTC,CASSLVAGGPETQYF
TRBD1,TRBV30,TRBJ1-3,NA,TGTGCCTGGAGTCCGGGGACAGGGATCTCTGGAAACACCATATATTTT,CAWSPGTGISGNTIYF
TRBD2,TRBV7-2,TRBJ2-5,few,TGTGCCAGCAGCTTAGGGGTAGCGGGGGGCCAAGAGACCCAGTACTTC,CASSLGVAGGQETQYF
NA,TRBV7-9,TRBJ2-7,NA,TGTGCTACTCGGGCAGCGGGCGAGTCCTACGAGCAGTACTTC,CATRAAGESYEQYF
TRBD1,TRBV30,TRBJ1-5,few,TGTGCCTGTAATACAGGGGATTGGTATAGCAATCAGCCCCAGCATTTT,CACNTGDWYSNQPQHF
TRBD2,TRBV27,TRBJ2-4,few,TGTGCCAGCAGTCCCAATCGACTAGCGGGAGTGGGAAACATTCAGTACTTC,CASSPNRLAGVGNIQYF
TRBD1,TRBV4-3,TRBJ1-1,NA,TGCGCCAGCAGCCAGGGGCTACAGGGGGCTAGGAACACTGAAGCTTTCTTT,CASSQGLQGARNTEAFF
TRBD1,TRBV19,TRBJ1-4,NA,TGTGCCAGTAGTATGAGCAGGGGGCTGCAGAGTGAAAAACTGTTTTTT,CASSMSRGLQSEKLFF